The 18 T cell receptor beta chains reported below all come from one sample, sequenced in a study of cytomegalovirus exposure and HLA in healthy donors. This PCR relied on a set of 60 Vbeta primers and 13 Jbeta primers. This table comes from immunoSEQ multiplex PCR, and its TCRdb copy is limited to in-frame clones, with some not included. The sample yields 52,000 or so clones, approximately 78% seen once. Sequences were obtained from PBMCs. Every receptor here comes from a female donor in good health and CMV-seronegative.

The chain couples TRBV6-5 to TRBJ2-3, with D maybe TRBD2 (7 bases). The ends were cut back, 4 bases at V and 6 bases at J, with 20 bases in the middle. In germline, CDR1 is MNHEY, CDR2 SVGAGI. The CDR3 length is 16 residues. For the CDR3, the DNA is TGTGCCAGCAGTTCCCTTCGCGGGGGCGATCCTGATACGCAGTATTTT. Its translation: CASSSLRGGDPDTQYF.

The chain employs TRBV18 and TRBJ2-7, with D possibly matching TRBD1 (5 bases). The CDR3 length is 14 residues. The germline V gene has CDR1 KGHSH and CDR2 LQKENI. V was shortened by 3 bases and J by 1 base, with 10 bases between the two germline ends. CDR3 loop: CASSPWAGSYEQYF. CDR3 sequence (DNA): TGTGCCAGCTCACCCTGGGCAGGGTCCTACGAGCAGTACTTC.

The CDR3 sequence is CASSPIRQVGANTEAFF. CDR3 DNA sequence: TGTGCCAGCTCACCAATAAGACAGGTCGGAGCGAACACTGAAGCTTTCTTT. The chain carries TRBV18 and TRBJ1-1, with TRBD1 as a possible D gene (6 bases). V dropped 2 bases and J dropped 1 base, with 17 bases sitting between them. Germline values: CDR1 KGHSH, CDR2 LQKENI. CDR3 length: 17 residues. The full variable domain, rest sourced from reference TRBV18 and TRBJ1-1, is NAGVMQNPRHLVRRRGQEARLRCSPMKGHSHVYWYRQLPEEGLKFMVYLQKENIIDESGMPKERFSAEFPKEGPSILRIQQVVRGDSAAYFCASSPIRQVGANTEAFFGQGTRLTVV.

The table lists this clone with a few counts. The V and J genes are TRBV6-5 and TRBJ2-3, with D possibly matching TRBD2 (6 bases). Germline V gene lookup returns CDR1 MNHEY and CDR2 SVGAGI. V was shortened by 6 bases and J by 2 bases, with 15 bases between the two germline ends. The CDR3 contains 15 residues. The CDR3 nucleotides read TGTGCCAGCAGAGCACCGGGGGACCCCACAGATACGCAGTATTTT. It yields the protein CASRAPGDPTDTQYF.

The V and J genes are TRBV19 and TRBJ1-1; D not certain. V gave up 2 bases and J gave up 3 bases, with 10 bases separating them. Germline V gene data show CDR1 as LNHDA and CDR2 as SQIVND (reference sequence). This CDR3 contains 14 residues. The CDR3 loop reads CASSILLGYTEAFF. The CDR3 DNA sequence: TGTGCCAGTAGTATATTGCTGGGCTACACTGAAGCTTTCTTT.

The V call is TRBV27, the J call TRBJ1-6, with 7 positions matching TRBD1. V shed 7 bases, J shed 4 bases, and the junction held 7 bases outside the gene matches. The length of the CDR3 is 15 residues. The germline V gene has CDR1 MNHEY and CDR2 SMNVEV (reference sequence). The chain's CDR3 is CASKEGQFYNSPLHF. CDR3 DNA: TGTGCCAGCAAGGAGGGACAGTTTTATAATTCACCCCTCCACTTT.

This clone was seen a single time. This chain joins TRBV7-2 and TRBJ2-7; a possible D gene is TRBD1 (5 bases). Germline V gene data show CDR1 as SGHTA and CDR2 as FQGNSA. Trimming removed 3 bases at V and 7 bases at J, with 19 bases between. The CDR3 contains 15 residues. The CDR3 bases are TGTGCCAGCAGCTTCGACAGTATCTCCTACGGGGAGCAGTACTTC. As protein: CASSFDSISYGEQYF.

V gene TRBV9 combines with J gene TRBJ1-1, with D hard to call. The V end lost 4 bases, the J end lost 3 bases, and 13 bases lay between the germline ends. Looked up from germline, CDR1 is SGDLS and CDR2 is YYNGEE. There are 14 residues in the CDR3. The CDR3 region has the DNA TGTGCCAGCAGCCCGAGGGCGAGGGACACTGAAGCTTTCTTT. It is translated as CASSPRARDTEAFF.

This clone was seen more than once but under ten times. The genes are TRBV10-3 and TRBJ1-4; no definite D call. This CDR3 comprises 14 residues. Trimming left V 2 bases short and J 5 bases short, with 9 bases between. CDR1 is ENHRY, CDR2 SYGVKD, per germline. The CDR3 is CAISEGLGNEKLFF. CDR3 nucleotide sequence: TGTGCCATCAGTGAGGGTCTCGGGAATGAAAAACTGTTTTTT.

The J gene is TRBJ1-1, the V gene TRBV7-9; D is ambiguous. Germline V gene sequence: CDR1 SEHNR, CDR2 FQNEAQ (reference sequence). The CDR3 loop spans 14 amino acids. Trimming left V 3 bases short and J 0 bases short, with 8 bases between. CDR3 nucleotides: TGTGCCAGCAGCTTGTTGGCGGTGAACACTGAAGCTTTCTTT. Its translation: CASSLLAVNTEAFF.

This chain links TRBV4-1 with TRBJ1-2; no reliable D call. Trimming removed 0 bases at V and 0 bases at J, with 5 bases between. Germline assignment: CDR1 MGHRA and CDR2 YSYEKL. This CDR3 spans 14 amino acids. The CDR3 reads CASSQDQTNYGYTF. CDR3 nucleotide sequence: TGCGCCAGCAGCCAAGATCAGACTAACTATGGCTACACCTTC.

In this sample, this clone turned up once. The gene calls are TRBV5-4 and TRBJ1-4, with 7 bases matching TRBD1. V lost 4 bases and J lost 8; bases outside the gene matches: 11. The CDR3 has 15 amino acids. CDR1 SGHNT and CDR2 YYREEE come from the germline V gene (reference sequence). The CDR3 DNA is TGTGCCAGCAGCACGCAGACAGGGAAGTTAGAAAAACTGTTTTTT. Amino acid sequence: CASSTQTGKLEKLFF. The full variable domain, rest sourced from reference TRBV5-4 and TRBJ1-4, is ETGVTQSPTHLIKTRGQQVTLRCSSQSGHNTVSWYQQALGQGPQFIFQYYREEENGRGNFPPRFSGLQFPNYSSELNVNALELDDSALYLCASSTQTGKLEKLFFGSGTQLSVL.

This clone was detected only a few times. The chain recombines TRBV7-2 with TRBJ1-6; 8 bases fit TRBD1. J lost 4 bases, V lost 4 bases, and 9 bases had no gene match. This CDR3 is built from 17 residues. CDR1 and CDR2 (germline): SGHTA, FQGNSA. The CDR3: CASSSVGQGKYNSPLHF. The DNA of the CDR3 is TGTGCCAGCAGCTCCGTAGGACAGGGAAAATATAATTCACCCCTCCACTTT.

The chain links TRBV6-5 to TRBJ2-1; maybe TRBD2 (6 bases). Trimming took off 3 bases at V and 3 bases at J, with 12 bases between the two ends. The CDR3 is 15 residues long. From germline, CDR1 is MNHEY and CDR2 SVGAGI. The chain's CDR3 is CASSYSGTLYNEQFF. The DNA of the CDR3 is TGTGCCAGCAGTTATTCCGGGACTCTCTACAATGAGCAGTTCTTC.

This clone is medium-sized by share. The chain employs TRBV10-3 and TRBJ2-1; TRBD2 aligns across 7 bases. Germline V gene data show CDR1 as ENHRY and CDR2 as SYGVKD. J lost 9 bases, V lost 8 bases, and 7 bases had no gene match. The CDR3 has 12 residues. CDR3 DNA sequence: TGTGCCATCGGGGGGACTACGACTGAGCAGTTCTTC. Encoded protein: CAIGGTTTEQFF.

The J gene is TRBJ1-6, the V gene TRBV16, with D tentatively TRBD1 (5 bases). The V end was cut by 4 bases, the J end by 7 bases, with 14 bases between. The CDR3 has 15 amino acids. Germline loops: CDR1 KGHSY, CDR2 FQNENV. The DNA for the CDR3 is TGTGCCAGCAGCCCCGCTGGGACTAAGAATTCACCCCTCCACTTT. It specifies CASSPAGTKNSPLHF.

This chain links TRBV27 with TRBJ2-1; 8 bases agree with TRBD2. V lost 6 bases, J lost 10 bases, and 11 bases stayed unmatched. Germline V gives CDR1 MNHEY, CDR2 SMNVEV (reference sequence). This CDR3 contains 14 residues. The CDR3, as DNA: TGTGCCAGCAGGTTTGGCAGCGGGGGAGGAGAGCAGTTCTTC. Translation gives CASRFGSGGGEQFF.

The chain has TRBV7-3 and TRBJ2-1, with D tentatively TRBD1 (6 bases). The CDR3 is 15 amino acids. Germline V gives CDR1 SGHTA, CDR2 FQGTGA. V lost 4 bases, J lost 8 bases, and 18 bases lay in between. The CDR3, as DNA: TGTGCCAGCAGCTGGGGGACGCCTCGGACAGATGAGCAGTTCTTC. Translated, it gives CASSWGTPRTDEQFF.